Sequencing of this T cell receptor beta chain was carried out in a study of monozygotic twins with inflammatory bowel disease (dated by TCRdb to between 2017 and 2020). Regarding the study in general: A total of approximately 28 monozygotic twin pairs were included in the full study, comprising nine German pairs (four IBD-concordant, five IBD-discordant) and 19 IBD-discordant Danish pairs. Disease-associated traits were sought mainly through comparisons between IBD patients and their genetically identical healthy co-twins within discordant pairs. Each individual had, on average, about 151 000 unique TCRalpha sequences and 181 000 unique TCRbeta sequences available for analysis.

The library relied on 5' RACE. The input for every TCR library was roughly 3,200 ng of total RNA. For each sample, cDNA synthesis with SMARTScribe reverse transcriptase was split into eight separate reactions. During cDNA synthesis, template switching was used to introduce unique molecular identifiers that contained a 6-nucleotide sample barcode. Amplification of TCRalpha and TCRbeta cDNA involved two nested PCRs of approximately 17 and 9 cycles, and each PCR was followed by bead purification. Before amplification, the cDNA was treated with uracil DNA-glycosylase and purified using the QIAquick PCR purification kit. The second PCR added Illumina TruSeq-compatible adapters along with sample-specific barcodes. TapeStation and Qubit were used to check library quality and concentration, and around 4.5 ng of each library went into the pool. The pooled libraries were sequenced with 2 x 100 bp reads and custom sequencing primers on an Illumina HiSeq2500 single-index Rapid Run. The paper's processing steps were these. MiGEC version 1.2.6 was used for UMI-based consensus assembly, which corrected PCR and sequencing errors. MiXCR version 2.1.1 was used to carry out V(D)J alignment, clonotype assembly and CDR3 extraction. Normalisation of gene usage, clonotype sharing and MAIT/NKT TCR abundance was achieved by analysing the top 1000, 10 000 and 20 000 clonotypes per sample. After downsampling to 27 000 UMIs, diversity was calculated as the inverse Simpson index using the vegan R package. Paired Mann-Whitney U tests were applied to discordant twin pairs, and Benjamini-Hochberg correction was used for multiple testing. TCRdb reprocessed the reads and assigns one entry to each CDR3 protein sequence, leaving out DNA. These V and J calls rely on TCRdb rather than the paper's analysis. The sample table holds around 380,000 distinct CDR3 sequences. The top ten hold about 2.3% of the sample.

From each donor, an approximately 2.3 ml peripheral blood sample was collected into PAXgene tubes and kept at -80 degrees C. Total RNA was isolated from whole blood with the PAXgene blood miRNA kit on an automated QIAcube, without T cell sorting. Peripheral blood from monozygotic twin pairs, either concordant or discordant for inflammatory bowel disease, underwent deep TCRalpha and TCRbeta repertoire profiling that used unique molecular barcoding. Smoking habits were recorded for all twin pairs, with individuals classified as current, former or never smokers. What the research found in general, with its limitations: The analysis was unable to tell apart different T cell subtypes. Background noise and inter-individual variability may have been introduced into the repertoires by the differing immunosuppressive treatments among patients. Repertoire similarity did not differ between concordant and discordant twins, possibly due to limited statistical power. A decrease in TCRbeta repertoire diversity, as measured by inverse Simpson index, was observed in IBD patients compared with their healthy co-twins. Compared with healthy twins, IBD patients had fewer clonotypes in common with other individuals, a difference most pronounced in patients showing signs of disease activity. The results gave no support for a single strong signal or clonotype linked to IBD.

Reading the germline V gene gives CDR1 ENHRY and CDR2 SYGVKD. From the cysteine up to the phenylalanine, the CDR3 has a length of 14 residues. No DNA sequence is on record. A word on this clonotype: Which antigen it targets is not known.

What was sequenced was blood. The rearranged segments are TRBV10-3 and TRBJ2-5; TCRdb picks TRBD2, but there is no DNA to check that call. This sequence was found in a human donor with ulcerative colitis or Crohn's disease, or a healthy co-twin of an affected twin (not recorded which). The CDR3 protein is CAINAGGEAETQYF.